This entry lists 3 T cell receptor beta chains sequenced from one sample in a study of identical twins (dated by TCRdb to between 2015 and 2016). To prepare the library, 5' RACE was applied. The sequencer listed for this sample is Illumina HiSeq 2000. TCRdb redid the processing of the public reads, applying fastp at Q25 and MiXCR, and retained in-frame beta chains. Entries are consolidated by CDR3 protein sequence, retaining the most common genes and DNA. The sample profile shows a few hundred thousand distinct CDR3 sequences; roughly 8.6% of them were found once. The top ten clonotypes cover approximately 2.1% of the sample. The data were also submitted as part of a second study, on yellow fever vaccine responses in identical twins.

Material for sequencing was memory (CD45RO+) T cells sorted from blood. The sample's cell subset or site label is to be understood as: CD45RO+ enriched T cells. Every receptor here comes from a woman between 18 and 29 years old in good health.

This clonotype was observed at least ten times. The V and J genes are TRBV27 and TRBJ1-6; D ambiguous. V shed 1 base and J shed 7 bases, with 8 bases lying between them. Germline-derived CDR1 and CDR2 are MNHEY and SMNVEV (reference sequence). The CDR3 is made up of 14 amino acids. CDR3 residues: CASSLFGRNSPLHF. The CDR3 nucleotides read TGTGCCAGCAGTTTATTTGGAAGAAATTCACCCCTCCACTTT.

The chain carries TRBV19 and TRBJ2-2; maybe TRBD1 (6 bases). Germline-derived CDR1 and CDR2 are LNHDA and SQIVND (reference sequence). Trimming left V 5 bases short and J 4 bases short, with 17 bases between. CDR3 size: 16 residues. CDR3 nucleotide sequence: TGTGCCAGTAGTCCATACTCCGGGACAAGCACCGGGGAGCTGTTTTTT. Its translation: CASSPYSGTSTGELFF.

This clonotype was recorded many times. DNA for the CDR3: TGCGCCAGCAGCGTAGGAACTAGCACAGATACGCAGTATTTT. This gives the protein CASSVGTSTDTQYF. The V gene is TRBV5-1, the J gene TRBJ2-3; D is ambiguous. Trimming took off 4 bases at V and 0 bases at J, with 9 bases between the two ends. The germline CDR1 and CDR2 sequences are SGHRS and YFSETQ. The CDR3 covers 14 residues.